This record covers a single T cell receptor beta chain. Its antigen remains unidentified. This PCR relied on a set of 60 Vbeta primers and 13 Jbeta primers. Profiling relied on immunoSEQ multiplex PCR, and the TCRdb table lists in-frame clones only, not all of them. The repertoire holds about 140,000 clones, with roughly 80% as singletons. The sample comes from a study of cytomegalovirus exposure and HLA in healthy donors. The study's findings and limits: Relative to the roughly 690-donor mean, N-insertions were reportedly fewer in an Asian-associated ancestry cluster in a later analysis. Previously analyzed data showed that most TCR beta V segments were productive at a frequency of about 90% or about 30%.

Material for sequencing was PBMCs. This sequence was found in a female donor in good health and CMV-seronegative.

CDR3 protein: CASRPPGGYNEQFF. CDR3 nucleotides: TGTGCCAGCCGTCCTCCTGGAGGGTACAATGAGCAGTTCTTC. V gene TRBV5-4 combines with J gene TRBJ2-1; possibly TRBD2 for D (6 bases). Trimming pared 7 bases from V and 4 bases from J, leaving 15 bases between. The CDR3 consists of 14 residues. CDR1 SGHNT and CDR2 YYREEE come from the germline V gene (reference sequence).